This entry lists 27 T cell receptor beta chains sequenced from one sample in a study of shared clonotypes between healthy human individuals. Naivety among CD8 cells was defined by CD45RO negativity and positive CCR7 selection, thereby excluding terminally differentiated effector memory CD45RA+ cells. Assay used: immunoSEQ multiplex PCR; TCRdb lists only in-frame clones, some missing. This table has 600,000 or so clones, 85% to 95% appearing once. Sequencing used naive CD8+ T cells sorted from blood. These receptors originate from a young woman in good health.

The chain carries TRBV28 and TRBJ2-2; 8 bases fit TRBD1. This CDR3 comprises 13 residues. Germline CDR1 and CDR2: MDHEN and SYDVKM. The CDR3 bases are TGTCTCGTAAGGGACAGGAGCACCGGGGAGCTGTTTTTT. It specifies CLVRDRSTGELFF. The full variable domain, its missing parts supplied by reference TRBV28 and TRBJ2-2, is DVKVTQSSRYLVKRTGEKVFLECVQDMDHENMFWYRQDPGLGLRLIYFSYDVKMKEKGDIPEGYSVSREKKERFSLILESASTNQTSMYLCLVRDRSTGELFFGEGSRLTVL.

The rearrangement uses TRBV4-1 and TRBJ2-7, with D tentatively TRBD1 or TRBD2 (5 bases each). The length of the CDR3 is 16 residues. V was clipped by 0 bases and J by 3 bases, with 15 bases between them. Germline loops: CDR1 MGHRA, CDR2 YSYEKL. The CDR3 reads CASSQDIREPYYEQYF. The DNA of the CDR3 is TGCGCCAGCAGCCAAGATATCAGGGAGCCCTACTACGAGCAGTACTTC.

This rearrangement joins TRBV7-9 to TRBJ2-1; 8 positions match TRBD2. The CDR3 is made up of 15 amino acids. Germline trimming cut 5 bases from V and 7 bases from J; bases unmatched to any gene: 10. The germline CDR1 and CDR2 sequences are SEHNR and FQNEAQ (reference sequence). CDR3 residues: CASSERLASENEQFF. In DNA, the CDR3 is TGTGCCAGCAGCGAGAGACTAGCGTCAGAGAATGAGCAGTTCTTC. The complete variable domain, with remaining parts taken from reference TRBV7-9 and TRBJ2-1, reads DTGVSQNPRHKITKRGQNVTFRCDPISEHNRLYWYRQTLGQGPEFLTYFQNEAQLEKSRLLSDRFSAERPKGSFSTLEIQRTEQGDSAMYLCASSERLASENEQFFGPGTRLTVL.

The chain employs TRBV13 and TRBJ2-4, with a tentative D call TRBD1 (5 bases). The germline CDR1 and CDR2 sequences are PRHDT and FYEKMQ (reference sequence). The CDR3 has 14 residues. Between the trimmed V and J ends, which lost 3 bases and 10 bases, there was a span of 16 bases. As DNA, the CDR3 is TGTGCCAGCAGCTTGGGGCAGAACCTCTTTATTCAGTACTTC. It encodes CASSLGQNLFIQYF.

V usage is TRBV6-5 and J usage is TRBJ1-2; no clear D. The CDR3 runs to 14 residues. V was pared by 2 bases and J by 3 bases, with 10 bases between. From germline, CDR1 is MNHEY and CDR2 SVGAGI. The CDR3 sequence is CASSYIGSDYGYTF. The CDR3 DNA sequence: TGTGCCAGCAGTTACATCGGGTCGGACTATGGCTACACCTTC.

This chain joins TRBV29-1 and TRBJ2-7; 13 bases map to TRBD2. The V gene's germline CDR1 is SQVTM and CDR2 ANQGSEA. The junction had 2 bases not matched to a gene; V was cut back by 0 bases and J by 9 bases. This CDR3 is built from 13 residues. The DNA of the CDR3 is TGCAGCGTTGAAGATGGACTAGCGGGAGTGCAGTACTTC. Translated: CSVEDGLAGVQYF.

This chain uses TRBV10-2 with TRBJ2-7; D possibly matches TRBD1 or TRBD2 (5 bases each). This CDR3 comprises 15 residues. The V end lost 10 bases, the J end lost 2 bases, and 21 bases lay between the germline ends. Germline V gene sequence: CDR1 WSHSY, CDR2 SAAADI. The DNA of the CDR3 is TGCGCCACCGAGGAGGCAGGGATGCGGGCCTACGAGCAGTACTTC. This encodes CATEEAGMRAYEQYF.

The chain recombines TRBV29-1 with TRBJ1-2; D is perhaps TRBD1 (5 bases). V dropped 8 bases and J dropped 6 bases, with 10 bases sitting between them. CDR3 length: 10 residues. The germline V gene has CDR1 SQVTM and CDR2 ANQGSEA. Written as DNA, the CDR3 is TGCAGCCACAAACAGGATGGCTACACCTTC. Translated, it gives CSHKQDGYTF.

The chain combines TRBV5-4 with TRBJ2-7; TRBD2 matches at 10 bases. Germline V gene sequence: CDR1 SGHNT, CDR2 YYREEE (reference sequence). Trimming removed 4 bases from V and 5 bases from J; junction bases left unmatched: 9. The CDR3 has 15 residues. The CDR3 is CASSLPSGGVDEQYF. CDR3 bases: TGTGCCAGCAGCCTACCTAGCGGGGGAGTAGACGAGCAGTACTTC. The full variable domain, with the rest looked up from reference TRBV5-4 and TRBJ2-7, is ETGVTQSPTHLIKTRGQQVTLRCSSQSGHNTVSWYQQALGQGPQFIFQYYREEENGRGNFPPRFSGLQFPNYSSELNVNALELDDSALYLCASSLPSGGVDEQYFGPGTRLTVT.

J is TRBJ2-3 and V is TRBV9; D may be TRBD1 (5 bases). V was cut by 3 bases and J by 0 bases, with 11 bases left in between. The length of the CDR3 is 15 residues. Germline lookup yields CDR1 SGDLS and CDR2 YYNGEE. The CDR3 DNA reads TGTGCCAGCAGCGCCACAGGCGCTAGCACAGATACGCAGTATTTT. It encodes CASSATGASTDTQYF.

This sequence joins TRBV13 and TRBJ2-5; no reliable D call. The tail of the sequence fits TRBJ2-7 better, so the J call may be wrong. Germline V gene data show CDR1 as PRHDT and CDR2 as FYEKMQ (reference sequence). CDR3 length equals 13 residues. The CDR3 here is CASSRDSSYEQYF. In DNA form, the CDR3 reads TGTGCCAGCAGCCGAGACTCATCCTACGAGCAGTACTTC.

The chain uses TRBV7-6 and TRBJ2-1; no definite D call. This CDR3 spans 13 amino acids. Germline CDR1 SGHVS, CDR2 FNYEAQ. V lost 5 bases to trimming and J lost 1 base, with 6 bases between them. CDR3 DNA: TGTGCCAGCAGCCCTACATCCTACAATGAGCAGTTCTTC. It is translated as CASSPTSYNEQFF. Using reference TRBV7-6 and TRBJ2-1 for the parts outside the CDR3, the full variable domain is GAGVSQSPRYKVTKRGQDVALRCDPISGHVSLYWYRQALGQGPEFLTYFNYEAQQDKSGLPNDRFSAERPEGSISTLTIQRTEQRDSAMYRCASSPTSYNEQFFGPGTRLTVL.

J is TRBJ1-1 and V is TRBV28; 9 bases match TRBD1. J lost 4 bases, V lost 4 bases, and 10 bases had no gene match. The CDR3 is made up of 16 amino acids. CDR1 MDHEN and CDR2 SYDVKM come from the germline V gene. The CDR3 DNA reads as TGTGCCAGCAGTTACAGGGGGCGCGGCCGGTTCACTGAAGCTTTCTTT. It codes for CASSYRGRGRFTEAFF.

V gene TRBV12-2 combines with J gene TRBJ2-7; the D call of TRBD2 is as the table states it, not checked on the DNA. TRBV12-2 is a pseudogene. The CDR3 is 15 amino acids. Here the CDR3 DNA reads TGTGCAAGTCGCTTAGCGGGCGGGAGTCCCTACGAGCAGTACTTC. Translated: CASRLAGGSPYEQYF.

The chain recombines TRBV7-8 with TRBJ1-1; 7 nucleotides align to TRBD1. Germline CDR1 is SGHVS and CDR2 is FQNEAQ. The CDR3 totals 15 residues. With 5 bases clipped from V and 10 bases from J, the junction kept 16 bases outside the gene matches. CDR3 sequence: CASSLKTGRGILAFF. The CDR3 nucleotides read TGTGCCAGCAGCCTGAAGACAGGGAGGGGGATACTAGCTTTCTTT.

On this clone itself: The same CDR3 also results from other DNA sequences found in this sample. V and J are TRBV7-9 and TRBJ1-4, with D tentatively TRBD1 (5 bases). CDR3 length: 12 amino acids. V shed 2 bases and J shed 8 bases, with 6 bases lying between them. Germline assignment: CDR1 SEHNR and CDR2 FQNEAQ (reference sequence). The CDR3 region is CASSLSGEKLFF. In nucleotides, the CDR3 is TGTGCCAGCAGCTTATCAGGGGAAAAACTGTTTTTT.

V gene TRBV7-2 combines with J gene TRBJ2-1; D possibly corresponds to TRBD2 (6 bases). Germline CDR1 is SGHTA and CDR2 is FQGNSA. The CDR3 runs to 17 residues. The ends were cut back, 1 base at V and 0 bases at J, with 13 bases in the middle. For the CDR3, the DNA is TGTGCCAGCAGCTTAGGGGGGGACTTGAGCTCCTACAATGAGCAGTTCTTC. Protein sequence: CASSLGGDLSSYNEQFF.

V and J are TRBV5-6 and TRBJ1-2; D is perhaps TRBD1 (6 bases). Trimming removed 2 bases from V and 4 bases from J, with 12 bases in between. Germline lookup yields CDR1 SGHDT and CDR2 YYEEEE. This CDR3 region has 14 residues. CDR3: CASSFAGDPYGYTF. The CDR3 DNA follows: TGTGCCAGCAGCTTTGCAGGGGACCCCTATGGCTACACCTTC.

About this clone: Sequence at one end of the junction differs from germline and may be a read error. V and J are TRBV29-1 and TRBJ2-5, with 8 bases lining up with TRBD1. The germline CDR1 and CDR2 sequences are SQVTM and ANQGSEA. The CDR3 extends over 13 amino acids. CDR3 bases: TGCAGCGTTAAAGACAGGGGAGAAGAGACCCAGTACTTC. It specifies CSVKDRGEETQYF.

J is TRBJ2-5 and V is TRBV27; D possibly corresponds to TRBD2 (6 bases). CDR1 and CDR2 (germline): MNHEY, SMNVEV (reference sequence). Between the trimmed V and J ends, which lost 8 bases and 2 bases, there was a span of 18 bases. The CDR3 contains 15 residues. CDR3 sequence reads: CASRVLGGTQETQYF. DNA for the CDR3: TGTGCCAGCCGGGTCTTGGGAGGTACGCAAGAGACCCAGTACTTC.

This chain uses TRBV6-1 with TRBJ2-3; possible D gene TRBD2, 5 bases. In germline, CDR1 is MNHNS, CDR2 SASEGT. The CDR3 is 17 residues long. V was trimmed by 0 bases and J by 14 bases, leaving 27 bases between them. The CDR3 spells CASSEAEGYLTWNQPYF. The CDR3 DNA reads as TGTGCCAGCAGTGAAGCTGAGGGCTACCTCACTTGGAATCAGCCGTATTTT.

The chain employs TRBV6-6 and TRBJ2-3; D unresolved. The CDR3 is 15 amino acids. V lost 2 bases to trimming and J lost 2 bases, with 11 bases between them. CDR1 MNHNY and CDR2 SVGAGI come from the germline V gene (reference sequence). The CDR3 bases are TGTGCCAGCAGTTACGAGGATTTCGACACAGATACGCAGTATTTT. Its protein is CASSYEDFDTDTQYF.

The V and J genes are TRBV27 and TRBJ2-1, with TRBD2 matching 11 bases. This CDR3 has 15 residues. V shed 3 bases and J 7 bases; nucleotides not matched to a gene: 5. CDR1 and CDR2 (germline): MNHEY, SMNVEV (reference sequence). DNA of the CDR3: TGTGCCAGCAGTTTTTCCACTAGCGGGAGTAATGAGCAGTTCTTC. Its translation: CASSFSTSGSNEQFF.

Written as DNA, the CDR3 is TGTGCCAGCAGCGTAGCGTTGAATGAGCAGTTCTTC. Its translation: CASSVALNEQFF. V and J are TRBV9 and TRBJ2-1; no clear D gene. This CDR3 has 12 residues. CDR1 and CDR2 from the germline V gene are SGDLS and YYNGEE. Trimming removed 0 bases at V and 7 bases at J, with 5 bases between.

V is TRBV28 and J is TRBJ2-3, with D possibly being TRBD1 (5 bases). This CDR3 contains 14 residues. The V and J ends lost 1 base and 2 bases respectively, with 7 bases between them. Germline lookup yields CDR1 MDHEN and CDR2 SYDVKM. CDR3 sequence (DNA): TGTGCCAGCAGTTTATCTGGGGCCACAGATACGCAGTATTTT. It codes for CASSLSGATDTQYF. The whole variable domain, remainder taken from reference TRBV28 and TRBJ2-3, is DVKVTQSSRYLVKRTGEKVFLECVQDMDHENMFWYRQDPGLGLRLIYFSYDVKMKEKGDIPEGYSVSREKKERFSLILESASTNQTSMYLCASSLSGATDTQYFGPGTRLTVL.

The V gene is TRBV4-1, the J gene TRBJ2-5, with 10 bases fitting TRBD1. Matching the DNA end better, TRBJ2-7 makes the J call doubtful. Per germline, CDR1 MGHRA and CDR2 YSYEKL. This CDR3 contains 15 residues. In DNA, the CDR3 is TGCGCCAGCAGCCTGACGGGGGACAGGGGATACGAGCAGTACTTC. It specifies CASSLTGDRGYEQYF.

The chain couples TRBV5-4 to TRBJ2-7, with D perhaps matching TRBD1 (5 bases). CDR3 length: 13 residues. The germline V gene has CDR1 SGHNT and CDR2 YYREEE (reference sequence). V lost 3 bases, J lost 1 base, and 8 bases lay in between. The CDR3 sequence: CASSWGASYEQYF. The DNA of the CDR3 is TGTGCCAGCAGCTGGGGCGCGTCCTACGAGCAGTACTTC.